Listed below are T cell receptor beta chains from one sample, sequenced in a study of T-cell reconstitution after alpha-beta-depleted transplantation in children. TCRdb fed the PCR reads into MiXCR, producing one record per CDR3 protein. The repertoire holds approximately 290,000 distinct CDR3 sequences, with roughly 10% as singletons. The sequences come from peripheral blood, collected 180 days after TCRalphabeta/CD19-depleted stem cell transplant. Every receptor here comes from a male patient aged 2-10 years who had a stem cell transplant for chronic granulomatous disease, so the T cells may come from the graft donor. CDR3s include the opening cysteine and the closing phenylalanine or tryptophan. Each record gives: J gene, V gene, D gene, clone size, CDR3 protein, CDR3 DNA. D genes are given only for firm matches. Some rows mark clone size as missing; the rest say once, few, many or name a class of expanded clone.

>TRBJ2-2|TRBV20-1|-|many
CSAMGQPNTGELFF
TGCAGTGCTATGGGCCAGCCGAACACCGGGGAGCTGTTTTTT
>TRBJ2-3|TRBV28|-|many
CASSFRGVDTQYF
TGTGCCAGCAGTTTCCGAGGGGTAGATACGCAGTATTTT
>TRBJ2-3|TRBV6-5|-|many
CASSYSGLSTDTQYF
TGTGCCAGCAGTTACTCAGGCCTTAGCACAGATACGCAGTATTTT
>TRBJ2-7|TRBV9|-|few
CASSRDLYYEQYF
TGTGCCAGCAGCCGGGACCTTTACTACGAGCAGTACTTC
>TRBJ1-1|TRBV5-1|TRBD1|many
CASSKVGQGNTEAFF
TGCGCCAGCAGCAAGGTCGGACAGGGGAACACTGAAGCTTTCTTT
>TRBJ2-1|TRBV7-3|TRBD1|many
CASSLTRDRVNEQFF
TGTGCCAGCAGCTTAACCCGGGACAGGGTCAATGAGCAGTTCTTC
>TRBJ1-4|TRBV6-1|TRBD1|few
CASSPTGVEKLFF
TGTGCCAGCAGCCCAACAGGGGTTGAAAAACTGTTTTTT
>TRBJ1-5|TRBV20-1|-|many
CSAMDSSGGDQPQHF
TGCAGTGCTATGGACAGTTCGGGGGGGGATCAGCCCCAGCATTTT
>TRBJ2-2|TRBV12-3/TRBV12-4|-|many
CASIRVPGELFF
TGTGCCAGCATCCGGGTCCCCGGGGAGCTGTTTTTT
>TRBJ2-1|TRBV5-1|-|many
CASSGLLNEQFF
TGCGCCAGCAGCGGACTCCTCAATGAGCAGTTCTTC
>TRBJ2-3|TRBV29-1|-|many
CSVDVPVSSTDTQYF
TGCAGCGTCGACGTTCCAGTCAGTAGCACAGATACGCAGTATTTT
>TRBJ2-1|TRBV7-8|-|many
CASSARGGLSYNEQFF
TGTGCCAGCAGCGCGAGGGGGGGCCTTTCCTACAATGAGCAGTTCTTC
>TRBJ2-7|TRBV7-2|TRBD1|many
CASSRDSSSYEQYF
TGTGCCAGCAGCCGGGACAGTTCCTCCTACGAGCAGTACTTC
>TRBJ2-7|TRBV20-1|TRBD2|-
CSAKAIGRAMGEHYF
TGCAGTGCGAAGGCTATCGGGAGGGCCATGGGGGAGCATTACTTC
>TRBJ2-2|TRBV18|-|many
CASSEYSGAGELFF
TGTGCCAGCTCAGAATATTCAGGGGCCGGGGAGCTGTTTTTT
>TRBJ2-3|TRBV10-3|-|many
CATSASANTDTQYF
TGTGCCACCAGTGCGAGTGCAAACACAGATACGCAGTATTTT
>TRBJ1-4|TRBV6-1|-|many
CASTPFATLTTNEKLFF
TGTGCCAGCACCCCTTTCGCAACCCTGACAACTAATGAAAAACTGTTTTTT
>TRBJ2-7|TRBV12-3/TRBV12-4|-|many
CASSWMLDYEQYF
TGTGCCAGCAGTTGGATGTTAGACTACGAGCAGTACTTC
>TRBJ2-7|TRBV18|-|many
CASSPLSGRLGVEQYF
TGTGCCAGCTCACCCCTTTCGGGACGCCTCGGGGTCGAGCAGTACTTC
>TRBJ2-2|TRBV7-7|-|many
CASSLVKTGELFF
TGTGCCAGCAGCTTAGTGAAAACCGGGGAGCTGTTTTTT